A selection of T cell receptor beta chains follows, all from one sample in a study of CD8 T cells in ankylosing spondylitis. MiXCR, applied by TCRdb to the 5' RACE reads, yields one record per CDR3 protein. The table has 120,000 or so distinct CDR3 sequences, approximately 15% seen once. Sequenced sample: blood, either unsorted or a sorted T cell fraction (not recorded which). The receptor set was obtained from a female donor with ankylosing spondylitis or in good health (not recorded which). CDR3s include the opening cysteine and the closing phenylalanine or tryptophan. A D gene is named only where the DNA matches it firmly. The size of a clone is reported for some rows only, either as once, few or many, or as a class for expanded clones.

TGCAGTGCTTCCCCTAGCGGGAGGGCCGGTCGTGAGCAGTTCTTC	CSASPSGRAGREQFF	.	TRBD2	TRBV20-1	TRBJ2-1
TGCGCCAGCAGCTTCGGACAGGGGGATCAGCCCCAGCATTTT	CASSFGQGDQPQHF	.	TRBD1	TRBV5-1	TRBJ1-5
TGTGCCAGCAGCTGGGGGGTGGAATCACCCCTCCACTTT	CASSWGVESPLHF	.	.	TRBV6-2/TRBV6-3	TRBJ1-6
TGTGCCACCAGCAGAGATCCAGCGCATGAGCAGTTCTTC	CATSRDPAHEQFF	many	.	TRBV15	TRBJ2-1
TGTGCCAGCAGCTTATTACTAGCGGGGACCGGGGAGCTGTTTTTT	CASSLLLAGTGELFF	few	TRBD2	TRBV7-2	TRBJ2-2
TGCGCCAGCAGCGGGAGCCAGAATAATTCACCCCTCCACTTT	CASSGSQNNSPLHF	.	.	TRBV5-1	TRBJ1-6
TGTGCCAGCAGCAGGGCCTTGAACACTGAAGCTTTCTTT	CASSRALNTEAFF	.	.	TRBV7-2	TRBJ1-1
TGTGCCAGCAGCCAAGGACAGGGCACAGATACGCAGTATTTT	CASSQGQGTDTQYF	many	.	TRBV3-1	TRBJ2-3
TGTGCCAGCAGCCAAGATCTTAGCGCTCCACAGTACTTC	CASSQDLSAPQYF	few	.	TRBV3-1	TRBJ2-7
TGTGCCATCAGTCAGGGACAGGATTCTGGAAACACCATATATTTT	CAISQGQDSGNTIYF	.	TRBD1	TRBV10-3	TRBJ1-3
TGTGCCTGGAGTTTAGCGGGGGGGCTTGATACGCAGTATTTT	CAWSLAGGLDTQYF	.	TRBD2	TRBV30	TRBJ2-3
TGCGCCAGCAGCTGGGCGGGGACAGGGAGATCAGATACGCAGTATTTT	CASSWAGTGRSDTQYF	few	TRBD1	TRBV5-1	TRBJ2-3
TGCGCCAGCAGCCCAGCGGGGGGTGTCGGCTACACCTTC	CASSPAGGVGYTF	many	.	TRBV5-1	TRBJ1-2
TGTGCCAGCAGTCAAACCGGACTAGCACGTCAAGAGACCCAGTACTTC	CASSQTGLARQETQYF	.	TRBD2	TRBV9	TRBJ2-5
TGCAGTGCTAGAGACAGCAGGGGTAACGAAGAGACCCAGTACTTC	CSARDSRGNEETQYF	.	.	TRBV20-1	TRBJ2-5
TGCAGTGCTAGAGATGGGGGCGGGAGGTCCTACGAGCAGTACTTC	CSARDGGGRSYEQYF	.	TRBD2	TRBV20-1	TRBJ2-7
TGTGCCAGCAGTCCGGGACTAACCGTTAGCACAGATACGCAGTATTTT	CASSPGLTVSTDTQYF	.	TRBD2	TRBV6-5	TRBJ2-3
TGCAGTGCTAGAGATCAGGGGTCCCAGGCCAAAAACATTCAGTACTTC	CSARDQGSQAKNIQYF	many	.	TRBV20-1	TRBJ2-4
TGTGCCAGCAGCTTAGACGGCAATAGCAATCAGCCCCAGCATTTT	CASSLDGNSNQPQHF	few	.	TRBV7-9	TRBJ1-5
TGTGCCAGCAGCATTACCGGGACAGGGGGAGACTATGGCTACACCTTC	CASSITGTGGDYGYTF	many	TRBD1	TRBV7-3	TRBJ1-2
TGCAGTGCTGGGGGTCCGATTAACACCGGGGAGCTGTTTTTT	CSAGGPINTGELFF	many	.	TRBV20-1	TRBJ2-2
TGCGCCAGCAGCCTGCTGATCGACAGCACAGATACGCAGTATTTT	CASSLLIDSTDTQYF	many	.	TRBV4-1	TRBJ2-3
TGCAGTGTCCGAGGGGCCTACAATGAGCAGTTCTTC	CSVRGAYNEQFF	.	.	TRBV20-1	TRBJ2-1
TGTGCCAGCAGCCAAGAGGACCGGGAAGGTGGCTACACCTTC	CASSQEDREGGYTF	few	.	TRBV3-1	TRBJ1-2
TGTGCCAGCAGCGTTCGCCCCGCGGGGTCGTACACCGGGGAGCTGTTTTTT	CASSVRPAGSYTGELFF	many	.	TRBV9	TRBJ2-2
TGCAGCGTTACTAGGGATGATCCCCAGTACTTC	CSVTRDDPQYF	few	.	TRBV29-1	TRBJ2-5
TGCAGTGCTAGAGAGGCCCTCTCAAACTATGGCTACACCTTC	CSAREALSNYGYTF	few	.	TRBV20-1	TRBJ1-2
TGCGCCAGCAGCTTGGGGGCAACCCAAGAGACCCAGTACTTC	CASSLGATQETQYF	.	.	TRBV5-1	TRBJ2-5
TGTGCCAGCAGCACGGCAACAGACTTCTATGGCTACACCTTC	CASSTATDFYGYTF	many	.	TRBV5-8	TRBJ1-2
TGTGCCAGCAGTCCCCCTTGGGAACCCTACAATGAGCAGTTCTTC	CASSPPWEPYNEQFF	few	.	TRBV27	TRBJ2-1
TGCAGCGTTGCCGGGAGGCTTCAAGGTGGCTACACCTTC	CSVAGRLQGGYTF	many	.	TRBV29-1	TRBJ1-2
TGTGCCAGCTCACCCTTACAGACGGGCACTGAAGCTTTCTTT	CASSPLQTGTEAFF	few	.	TRBV18	TRBJ1-1
TGTGCCAGCAGGACAGGATTGAACACTGAAGCTTTCTTT	CASRTGLNTEAFF	many	.	TRBV28	TRBJ1-1
TGTGCCAGCAGCTGGACTAGCGCCAGCTCCTACAATGAGCAGTTCTTC	CASSWTSASSYNEQFF	.	TRBD2	TRBV3-1	TRBJ2-1
TGTGCCAGCAGTTTAGGGGGGCGGAGGAACACTGAAGCTTTCTTT	CASSLGGRRNTEAFF	few	.	TRBV12-3/TRBV12-4	TRBJ1-1
TGTGTCAGCAGCATAGGGGTTAAAGAGACCCAGTACTTC	CVSSIGVKETQYF	.	.	TRBV11-2	TRBJ2-5
TGTGCCAGCAGTGGGGAGTCTGGAAACACCATATATTTT	CASSGESGNTIYF	.	.	TRBV2	TRBJ1-3
TGTGCCAGCAGCCGGGGGGCCAAAGAGACCCAGTACTTC	CASSRGAKETQYF	.	.	TRBV7-2	TRBJ2-5
TGTGCCAGCAGTTTAGTAGGGCTCCGCTCCTACAATGAGCAGTTCTTC	CASSLVGLRSYNEQFF	.	.	TRBV12-3/TRBV12-4	TRBJ2-1
TGTGCCAGCAGCTTGGCGGGAGGGCCTACAGATACGCAGTATTTT	CASSLAGGPTDTQYF	.	TRBD2	TRBV7-9	TRBJ2-3
TGCGCCAGCAGCTTCACCTGGACAGGGTTCTACGAGCAGTACTTC	CASSFTWTGFYEQYF	many	TRBD1	TRBV5-1	TRBJ2-7
TGTGCCAGCAGCCCACGGCTAGGCGATGAGCAGTTCTTC	CASSPRLGDEQFF	few	.	TRBV7-9	TRBJ2-1
TGTGCCAGCAGTTACTCGAGGCGGATGAACACCGGGGAGCTGTTTTTT	CASSYSRRMNTGELFF	few	.	TRBV6-5	TRBJ2-2
TGTGCCAGCAGCTCAGAGACAGGGACCACCTACGAGCAGTACTTC	CASSSETGTTYEQYF	.	TRBD1	TRBV7-6	TRBJ2-7
TGCGCCAGCAGCTTGGTTCCAGGGTCAAGCACAGATACGCAGTATTTT	CASSLVPGSSTDTQYF	many	.	TRBV5-1	TRBJ2-3
TGTGCCATCAGGGGACCCGAGGGAGAGACCCAGTACTTC	CAIRGPEGETQYF	many	.	TRBV10-3	TRBJ2-5
TGTGCCAGCAGCTTAGCCGGACGTGTCTCCTACAATGAGCAGTTCTTC	CASSLAGRVSYNEQFF	many	.	TRBV7-9	TRBJ2-1
TGCGCCAGCAGCTTGCCAGTTTCGAGACAGGGAGTCTATGGCTACACCTTC	CASSLPVSRQGVYGYTF	many	TRBD1	TRBV5-1	TRBJ1-2
TGTGCCAGCAGCTTGGGGTTCTCTGGAAACACCATATATTTT	CASSLGFSGNTIYF	many	.	TRBV5-5	TRBJ1-3
TGTGCCAGCAGCGGGACAGGGGGCGGCTACAATGAGCAGTTCTTC	CASSGTGGGYNEQFF	few	TRBD1	TRBV2	TRBJ2-1
TGTGCCAGCAGTTTGAGCCCGGTGATGGCTGGCTACACCTTC	CASSLSPVMAGYTF	many	.	TRBV12-3/TRBV12-4	TRBJ1-2
TGTACCACCAGTGATACTGACAGGGTGCACGAGCAGTACTTC	CTTSDTDRVHEQYF	.	TRBD1	TRBV24-1	TRBJ2-7